This T cell receptor beta chain was sequenced in a study of T cells after yellow fever vaccination. Study overall: Fractions low in cell number were prepared with SMART-Seq v4 Ultra Low Input.

At least ten counts were recorded for this clonotype. Its antigen is undetermined. TCRdb fed the 5' RACE reads into MiXCR, producing one record per CDR3 protein. The repertoire holds 140,000 to 150,000 distinct CDR3 sequences, with approximately 6.6% as singletons. Between the trimmed V and J ends, which lost 0 bases and 7 bases, there was a span of 6 bases. The CDR3 runs 13 residues. Germline V gives CDR1 LGHNA, CDR2 YSLEER. The study, taken as a whole, reports: Repertoires sorted by FACS could include abundant clonotypes that are contaminants from the bulk population. Post-booster reappearance was seen for most primary-vaccination clones (96% CD4, roughly 86% CD8).

The sequences come from CD4+ T cells sorted from PBMCs, collected 10 days after the yellow fever booster vaccination. The TCR sequence derives from a young man who received the YFV17D yellow fever vaccine. The J gene is TRBJ2-2, the V gene TRBV4-3; D ambiguous. CDR3 residues: CASSQDQIGELFF. The CDR3, as DNA: TGCGCCAGCAGCCAAGATCAAATCGGGGAGCTGTTTTTT.